This TCR beta chain was found in a study of CD8 T cells in ankylosing spondylitis. In germline, CDR1 is DFQATT, CDR2 SNEGSKA (reference sequence). Trimming took 3 bases from V and 4 from J; bases not matched to a gene: 9. This CDR3 comprises 15 residues. TCRdb redid the calling of the 5' RACE reads with MiXCR, one entry per CDR3 protein. The sample lists 700,000 to 1,000,000 distinct CDR3 sequences; 12% were seen once. The study, taken as a whole, reports: Seemingly characteristic of ankylosing spondylitis blood was a TCR beta motif consisting of 7 or 8 highly homologous variants.

This clonotype showed up just a few times. Its target is unknown. This receptor was taken from a male donor with ankylosing spondylitis. The sample taken for sequencing was blood, either unsorted or a sorted T cell fraction (not recorded which). This chain uses TRBV20-1 with TRBJ1-2; 9 positions agree with TRBD1. The CDR3 loop is CSARSGTGRPYGYTF. In DNA form, the CDR3 reads TGCAGTGCTAGGTCTGGGACAGGGCGCCCCTATGGCTACACCTTC.